These 20 T cell receptor beta chains share one sample of origin, sequenced in a study of blood T cells in healthy people across ages. Through a sample-barcoded 5' primer and a J-beta primer mix, a second PCR was run for roughly 6 to 12 cycles. A single record per CDR3 protein comes from TCRdb applying MiXCR to the 5' RACE reads. The sample holds about 1,500,000 distinct CDR3 sequences; roughly 30% are singletons and the top ten take 7% to 9%. The sample comprised blood. Source of these receptors: a woman in her 30s in good health.

This clonotype came up a few times. V is TRBV5-1 and J is TRBJ1-2; D is ambiguous. The CDR3 has 15 residues. Germline values: CDR1 SGHRS, CDR2 YFSETQ. V gave up 0 bases and J gave up 1 base, with 10 bases separating them. The CDR3 protein is CASSLGLGRNYGYTF. In DNA form, the CDR3 reads TGCGCCAGCAGCTTGGGTCTGGGCCGTAACTATGGCTACACCTTC.

This sequence joins TRBV20-1 and TRBJ2-1, with 10 bases matching TRBD1. CDR3 length: 17 residues. Trimming cost V 6 bases and J 3 bases; bases outside gene matches: 14. The germline gives CDR1 DFQATT, CDR2 SNEGSKA (reference sequence). DNA of the CDR3: TGCAGTGCCGGATACTCTGGGGACAGGGGTTTCTACAATGAGCAGTTCTTC. It encodes CSAGYSGDRGFYNEQFF.

This clonotype appeared many times. This chain uses TRBV9 with TRBJ2-1; D is uncertain. Trimming removed 0 bases at V and 8 bases at J, with 15 bases between. The germline V gene encodes CDR1 SGDLS and CDR2 YYNGEE. The CDR3 runs to 15 residues. CDR3 protein: CASSVGLGSVDEQFF. The CDR3 DNA sequence: TGTGCCAGCAGCGTAGGTCTAGGATCGGTCGATGAGCAGTTCTTC.

This clonotype was observed many times. This chain uses TRBV25-1 with TRBJ2-7; 10 bases line up with TRBD2. This CDR3 has 15 amino acids. V lost 3 bases to trimming and J lost 1 base; unmatched junction nucleotides: 3. CDR1 and CDR2 from the germline V gene are MGHDK and SYGVNS. For the CDR3, the DNA is TGTGCCAGCAGTGATTTGACTAGCGGGTCCTACGAGCAGTACTTC. This translates into CASSDLTSGSYEQYF.

A few counts support this clonotype. V and J are TRBV18 and TRBJ1-1; 8 bases line up with TRBD1. Germline CDR1 and CDR2: KGHSH and LQKENI. The CDR3 extends over 13 amino acids. The V and J ends lost 7 bases and 1 base, in that order; junction bases with no gene match: 2. As DNA, the CDR3 is TGTGCCAGCTTGGGACAGGCGAACACTGAAGCTTTCTTT. Translated: CASLGQANTEAFF. The variable domain in full, with the rest retrieved from reference TRBV18 and TRBJ1-1, is NAGVMQNPRHLVRRRGQEARLRCSPMKGHSHVYWYRQLPEEGLKFMVYLQKENIIDESGMPKERFSAEFPKEGPSILRIQQVVRGDSAAYFCASLGQANTEAFFGQGTRLTVV.

This clonotype was counted once. Sequence at one end of the junction differs from germline and may be a read error. V is TRBV7-2 and J is TRBJ2-7; D is unclear. The germline gives CDR1 SGHTA, CDR2 FQGNSA. CDR3 length equals 11 residues. The DNA of the CDR3 is TGTGCCAGCAGCCCGTCCTACGAGCGGTACTTC. It codes for CASSPSYERYF.

The CDR3 region is CASSTTSGSTEQYF. CDR3 nucleotide sequence: TGTGCCAGCAGTACCACTAGCGGGAGTACCGAGCAGTACTTC. The chain employs TRBV2 and TRBJ2-7; 11 bases align to TRBD2. Trimming cost V 5 bases and J 6 bases; bases outside gene matches: 6. CDR3 length: 14 residues. From germline, CDR1 is SNHLY and CDR2 FYNNEI.

The V gene is TRBV20-1, the J gene TRBJ2-5, with TRBD2 as a possible D gene (6 bases). The V end lost 1 base, the J end lost 8 bases, and 14 bases lay between the germline ends. The CDR3 is 13 residues long. Germline lookup yields CDR1 DFQATT and CDR2 SNEGSKA (reference sequence). The CDR3 DNA reads TGCAGTGCTAGAGCCCAGACTAGGGACACCCAGTACTTC. Amino acids: CSARAQTRDTQYF.

This clonotype was picked up a small number of times. The genes are TRBV2 and TRBJ2-3, with D perhaps being TRBD1 or TRBD2 (5 bases each). The germline CDR1 and CDR2 sequences are SNHLY and FYNNEI. The CDR3 totals 15 residues. Trimming took 4 bases from V and 3 from J, leaving 14 bases between them. The DNA for the CDR3 is TGTGCCAGCAGTGGCCAGGGTAGAGGGACAGATACGCAGTATTTT. As protein: CASSGQGRGTDTQYF.

The genes are TRBV6-2 or TRBV6-3 and TRBJ2-3, with D unresolved. The CDR3 sequence is 15 residues long. Germline loops: CDR1 MNHEY, CDR2 SVGEGT. V gave up 7 bases and J gave up 3 bases, with 17 bases separating them. The CDR3 sequence is CASTVEMGGTDTQYF. CDR3 DNA sequence: TGTGCCAGCACGGTCGAGATGGGCGGAACAGATACGCAGTATTTT.

This clonotype has just a few counts. The CDR3 bases are TGCGCCAGCAGCTCCAGGACTACCTCTAGCACAGATACGCAGTATTTT. This gives the protein CASSSRTTSSTDTQYF. The chain employs TRBV5-1 and TRBJ2-3, with a tentative D call TRBD2 (6 bases). This CDR3 has 16 residues. Germline loops: CDR1 SGHRS, CDR2 YFSETQ. V shed 3 bases and J shed 0 bases, with 14 bases lying between them.

This chain connects TRBV29-1 to TRBJ2-1; D ambiguous. Germline V CDR1 and CDR2: SQVTM, ANQGSEA. This CDR3 is built from 14 residues. V was shortened by 4 bases and J by 1 base, with 11 bases between the two germline ends. The CDR3 reads CSVVRPNSYNEQFF. In DNA form, the CDR3 reads TGCAGCGTTGTAAGGCCGAATTCCTACAATGAGCAGTTCTTC.

Many counts were recorded for this clonotype. The V and J genes are TRBV20-1 and TRBJ2-7; D unresolved. V lost 3 bases to trimming and J lost 0 bases, with 9 bases between them. Germline V gene lookup returns CDR1 DFQATT and CDR2 SNEGSKA (reference sequence). The CDR3 length is 13 residues. This chain's CDR3 is CSASGRSSYEQYF. CDR3 bases: TGCAGTGCTAGCGGCAGGAGCTCCTACGAGCAGTACTTC.

This clonotype was recorded a few times. The gene calls are TRBV4-3 and TRBJ1-2; D is unclear. V shed 0 bases and J shed 7 bases, with 9 bases lying between them. The germline V gene has CDR1 LGHNA and CDR2 YSLEER. The CDR3 spans 13 residues. In DNA form, the CDR3 reads TGCGCCAGCAGCCAAGATCTGGGGTTTGGCTACACCTTC. It codes for CASSQDLGFGYTF.

The CDR3 loop is CASSSRRRDRTDTQYF. In DNA form, the CDR3 reads TGTGCCAGCAGTTCCCGCAGGCGGGATCGCACAGATACGCAGTATTTT. The rearrangement links TRBV27 to TRBJ2-3; a possible D gene is TRBD2 (6 bases). The CDR3 covers 16 residues. CDR1 MNHEY and CDR2 SMNVEV come from the germline V gene (reference sequence). The ends were cut back, 4 bases at V and 1 base at J, with 15 bases in the middle.

This clonotype was seen repeatedly, ten times or more. The chain employs TRBV4-1 and TRBJ1-6; D remains ambiguous. Germline V CDR1 and CDR2: MGHRA, YSYEKL. V was trimmed by 0 bases and J by 0 bases, leaving 3 bases between them. The CDR3 spans 15 residues. The CDR3: CASSQESSYNSPLHF. DNA of the CDR3: TGCGCCAGCAGCCAAGAAAGCTCCTATAATTCACCCCTCCACTTT.

This clonotype has a count of ten or more. The V gene is TRBV7-6, the J gene TRBJ2-7; D ambiguous. CDR1 is SGHVS, CDR2 FNYEAQ, per germline. This CDR3 is built from 13 residues. Between the trimmed V and J ends, which lost 5 bases and 5 bases, there was a span of 13 bases. The CDR3 nucleotides are TGTGCCAGCAGCGAGGTAATTAATAACGAGCAGTACTTC. Its protein product is CASSEVINNEQYF. The variable domain in full, with the rest retrieved from reference TRBV7-6 and TRBJ2-7, is GAGVSQSPRYKVTKRGQDVALRCDPISGHVSLYWYRQALGQGPEFLTYFNYEAQQDKSGLPNDRFSAERPEGSISTLTIQRTEQRDSAMYRCASSEVINNEQYFGPGTRLTVT.

The chain carries TRBV6-2 or TRBV6-3 and TRBJ1-1; D is unresolved. The CDR3 totals 14 residues. Germline V gives CDR1 MNHEY, CDR2 SVGEGT. V shed 8 bases and J shed 1 base, with 14 bases lying between them. The CDR3 DNA reads as TGTGCCAGCTGGGAAAGCGGGTGGAACACTGAAGCTTTCTTT. Protein: CASWESGWNTEAFF.

Of note for this clonotype: A read error may account for a junction end that differs from germline. The chain links TRBV9 to TRBJ2-2; possibly TRBD2 for D (5 bases). The CDR3 loop spans 14 amino acids. Germline V gives CDR1 SGDLS, CDR2 YYNGEE. CDR3 region: CTSSVAPGTGELFF. The CDR3 bases are TGTACCAGCAGCGTAGCTCCGGGGACCGGGGAGCTGTTTTTT.

The chain employs TRBV20-1 and TRBJ2-7, with TRBD2 matching 8 bases. The junction had 9 bases not matched to a gene; V was cut back by 0 bases and J by 2 bases. Germline V lookup: CDR1 DFQATT, CDR2 SNEGSKA (reference sequence). This CDR3 has 16 amino acids. The CDR3 loop is CSARDRGGEVTYEQYF. CDR3 coding DNA: TGCAGTGCTAGAGATCGGGGGGGGGAGGTCACCTACGAGCAGTACTTC.